This T cell receptor (beta chain) comes out of a study of beta chain features in type 1 diabetes. Findings and limits, study-wide: There was a moderate but significant shortening of TCRB CDR3s in all four CD4+ subsets of Type 1 diabetes patients. Lower insertion and higher deletion counts appeared at VDJ junctions in type 1 diabetes patients.

Expressed TCRB transcripts were sequenced because the isolated RNA had all been reverse transcribed beforehand. The table came from immunoSEQ multiplex PCR; TCRdb's copy has only in-frame clones and leaves some out. This sample has roughly 40,000 clones; approximately 50% occur once, and the top ten carry roughly 0.7%. As regards this clone: Its target is not known.

Isolation of CD4+ naive, central memory, regulatory and stem cell-like memory cells was achieved by sorting via CD45RO/CCR7/CD25/CD127/CD95/CD27. The CDR3 covers 17 residues. Germline V gene sequence: CDR1 SGHTA, CDR2 FQGNSA. The V end lost 5 bases, the J end lost 6 bases, and 26 bases lay between the germline ends. The sample consisted of central memory CD4+ T cells from blood. The chain links TRBV7-2 to TRBJ2-7; tentative D call: TRBD2 (5 bases). The sequence was collected from a woman aged 18 to 35 in good health. The CDR3 DNA sequence: TGTGCCAGCAGCCCCGGTCGGGTGGGGAGTCTGCGGGTCGAGCAGTACTTC. Translating gives CASSPGRVGSLRVEQYF.